This T cell receptor (beta chain) stems from a study of cytomegalovirus exposure and HLA in healthy donors. Study observations and caveats: When the data were analyzed later, several of the most significant clusters appeared to be linked to common viral pathogens. Rarity characterized most TCR sequences, yet some public TCRs appeared in many donors.

Remarks on this clone: The antigen is unknown.

V dropped 5 bases and J dropped 8 bases, with 13 bases sitting between them. This CDR3 comprises 12 residues. Germline V gene data show CDR1 as MNHEY and CDR2 as SVGAGI. PCR employed 60 Vbeta and 13 Jbeta primers. The assay was immunoSEQ multiplex PCR, and TCRdb's table has in-frame clones only and misses some. The data hold 59,000 or so clones, with roughly 87% observed a single time. V is TRBV6-5 and J is TRBJ2-7, with a weak D call TRBD1 (5 bases). Sequenced sample: PBMCs. This TCR was recovered from a female donor in good health and CMV-seronegative. CDR3 DNA: TGTGCCAGCAGTGCGAAAAGGGGCAAGCAGTACTTC. Encoded protein: CASSAKRGKQYF.